These 12 T cell receptor beta chains share one sample of origin, sequenced in a study of post-analysis software for immune sequencing data. Presence of unique molecular identifiers characterized the TCR beta cDNA libraries. TCRdb reprocessed the PCR reads with MiXCR, giving one entry per CDR3 protein. This sample yields approximately 770,000 distinct CDR3 sequences, of which around 45% are seen a single time; over 4.5% belongs to the top ten. Study observations and caveats: The five TRBV segments detected at higher frequency in patients than in controls included TRBV5-6, TRBV5-1 and TRBV20-1.

Their cognate antigens are unknown. Source material: blood. The receptors shown here come from a girl aged 5-17 years with multiple sclerosis.

The chain links TRBV3-1 to TRBJ1-1, with D tentatively TRBD1 (6 bases). The germline CDR1 and CDR2 sequences are LGHDT and YNNKEL (reference sequence). CDR3 size: 14 residues. Trimming took off 4 bases at V and 4 bases at J, with 13 bases between the two ends. This chain's CDR3 is CASSLSGGATEAFF. The CDR3 DNA reads as TGTGCCAGCAGCCTTTCTGGGGGGGCCACTGAAGCTTTCTTT. The full variable domain, completed using reference TRBV3-1 and TRBJ1-1, is DTAVSQTPKYLVTQMGNDKSIKCEQNLGHDTMYWYKQDSKKFLKIMFSYNNKELIINETVPNRFSPKSPDKAHLNLHINSLELGDSAVYFCASSLSGGATEAFFGQGTRLTVV.

This chain connects TRBV21-1 to TRBJ2-7. TRBV21-1 is listed as a pseudogene. The CDR3 runs to 16 residues. The CDR3 spells CASSKQVGNRPYEQYF. The CDR3 DNA sequence: TGTGCCAGCAGCAAACAGGTGGGGAACCGACCCTACGAGCAGTACTTC.

This clonotype was seen only once. This CDR3 is CASGRGGHLNEKLFF. In DNA form, the CDR3 reads TGTGCCAGTGGCCGGGGAGGACACCTAAATGAAAAACTGTTTTTT. The chain combines TRBV19 with TRBJ1-4; weak D call: TRBD1 (5 bases). Looked up from germline, CDR1 is LNHDA and CDR2 is SQIVND (reference sequence). Trimming left V 8 bases short and J 5 bases short, with 18 bases between. The CDR3 consists of 15 residues.

The genes are TRBV29-1 and TRBJ2-1; no reliable D call. CDR3 length equals 12 residues. Germline V gene sequence: CDR1 SQVTM, CDR2 ANQGSEA. V shed 3 bases and J shed 2 bases, with 5 bases lying between them. CDR3 in DNA: TGCAGCGTTGAGAGGACCTACAATGAGCAGTTCTTC. It codes for CSVERTYNEQFF.

The chain combines TRBV12-3 or TRBV12-4 with TRBJ2-3; D uncertain. Trimming pared 6 bases from V and 4 bases from J, leaving 11 bases between. The CDR3 consists of 13 residues. The CDR3 sequence is CASRLILADTQYF. In nucleotides, the CDR3 is TGTGCCAGCAGGCTCATCCTGGCAGATACGCAGTATTTT.

In this sample, this clonotype turned up a few times. The genes are TRBV11-2 and TRBJ2-5, with D maybe TRBD1 (5 bases). Trimming removed 2 bases from V and 7 bases from J, with 14 bases in between. The CDR3 length is 14 residues. Per germline, CDR1 SGHAT and CDR2 FQNNGV. The CDR3 reads CASSLNRLVGTQYF. In DNA, the CDR3 is TGTGCCAGCAGCTTAAACAGGCTGGTAGGGACCCAGTACTTC. The variable domain in full, completed from reference TRBV11-2 and TRBJ2-5, reads EAGVAQSPRYKIIEKRQSVAFWCNPISGHATLYWYQQILGQGPKLLIQFQNNGVVDDSQLPKDRFSAERLKGVDSTLKIQPAKLEDSAVYLCASSLNRLVGTQYFGPGTRLLVL.

This sequence joins TRBV6-1 and TRBJ1-4; perhaps TRBD1 as D (6 bases). The CDR3 covers 15 residues. Between the trimmed V and J ends, which lost 5 bases and 5 bases, there was a span of 15 bases. The V gene's germline CDR1 is MNHNS and CDR2 SASEGT. As DNA, the CDR3 is TGTGCCAGCAGTCTTATTTGGGGGGCAAATGAAAAACTGTTTTTT. Translation: CASSLIWGANEKLFF.

This clonotype occurred many times. The chain recombines TRBV7-2 with TRBJ2-5; 9 bases match TRBD2. The CDR3 contains 16 residues. The germline V gene encodes CDR1 SGHTA and CDR2 FQGNSA. The trim removed 1 base at V and 2 bases at J, leaving 5 bases unmatched. CDR3: CASSLGSSGNQETQYF. CDR3 in DNA: TGTGCCAGCAGCTTAGGCTCTAGCGGGAATCAAGAGACCCAGTACTTC.

CDR3 coding DNA: TGTGCCAGTAGTATTTCGCGGACACACTCCTACAATGAGCAGTTCTTC. Encoded protein: CASSISRTHSYNEQFF. The chain is built from TRBV19 and TRBJ2-1; TRBD1 is a possible D gene (5 bases). V was cut by 3 bases and J by 0 bases, with 12 bases left in between. Per the germline V gene, CDR1 is LNHDA and CDR2 is SQIVND (reference sequence). This CDR3 has 16 amino acids.

This clonotype was seen a handful of times. The chain links TRBV6-2 or TRBV6-3 to TRBJ2-5; D is undetermined. The CDR3 spans 14 residues. From germline, CDR1 is MNHEY and CDR2 SVGEGT. V gave up 6 bases and J gave up 2 bases, with 13 bases separating them. CDR3 residues: CASRNKGPQETQYF. As DNA, the CDR3 is TGTGCCAGCAGGAACAAGGGCCCTCAAGAGACCCAGTACTTC.

This clonotype was found a few times. The gene calls are TRBV15 and TRBJ2-7, with 10 bases matching TRBD2. Losses at the gene ends were 3 bases for V and 5 bases for J; bases not matched to a gene: 7. This CDR3 comprises 15 residues. Germline V gene lookup returns CDR1 LNHNV and CDR2 YYDKDF (reference sequence). The CDR3 DNA sequence: TGTGCCACCAGCAGGGTCCTAGCGGGAGTCAACGAGCAGTACTTC. Translated, it gives CATSRVLAGVNEQYF.

This chain links TRBV6-6 with TRBJ1-4; 8 nucleotides line up with TRBD1. The CDR3 runs 17 residues. Per germline, CDR1 MNHNY and CDR2 SVGAGI (reference sequence). The V gene end was trimmed by 2 bases and the J gene end by 8 bases; junction bases not matched to a gene: 13. The CDR3 region is CASSYPIRGQGGEKLFF. The DNA for the CDR3 is TGTGCCAGCAGTTACCCTATCCGAGGACAGGGAGGGGAAAAACTGTTTTTT.